This T cell receptor beta chain was captured in a study of shared clonotypes between healthy human individuals. Germline-derived CDR1 and CDR2 are LGHNA and YSLEER. The CDR3 totals 15 residues. V lost 1 base to trimming and J lost 8 bases, with 15 bases between them. Each subset's genomic DNA was shared equally among a number of immunoSEQ plates. Replicate PCRs were loaded with approximately 310 ng DNA from unsorted PBMC, about 30,000 T cell genomes. The protocol was immunoSEQ multiplex PCR, while the TCRdb copy is restricted to in-frame clones and leaves out a portion. This table holds 97,000 or so clones, around half found once. Healthy HIV-negative adults without recent acute infections or vaccinations served as donors.

The TCR was taken from a woman aged 35 to 49 in good health. Some clones in this sample may be carry-over from other donors' samples. V usage is TRBV4-3 and J usage is TRBJ2-1; D gene ambiguous. The sequencing sample was made of PBMCs. CDR3 sequence: CASSQVPDPLDEQFF. The CDR3 nucleotides are TGCGCCAGCAGCCAAGTCCCAGACCCATTGGATGAGCAGTTCTTC.